This entry is about one TCR beta chain. Its antigen remains unknown. The trim removed 4 bases at V and 2 bases at J, leaving 9 bases unmatched. The germline V gene has CDR1 SGDLS and CDR2 YYNGEE. This CDR3 region has 16 residues. The sample comes from a study of cytomegalovirus exposure and HLA in healthy donors. General observations from the study: For most TCR sequences rarity was the rule, although some public TCRs occurred in many donors.

TCRdb keeps only in-frame clones here, not all; method: immunoSEQ multiplex PCR. Of 100,000 to 150,000 clones in the sample, about 96% were seen once. The V and J genes are TRBV9 and TRBJ2-5; 9 nucleotides line up with TRBD2. The sequencing input was PBMCs. This sequence was found in a man aged 18 to 30 in good health and CMV-seronegative. CDR3 region: CASSTLAGIRQETQYF. CDR3 bases: TGTGCCAGCAGCACCCTAGCGGGAATAAGACAAGAGACCCAGTACTTC.